This T cell receptor beta chain was profiled in a study of blood T cell repertoires in COVID-19. Method: immunoSEQ multiplex PCR; TCRdb's copy keeps in-frame clones and lacks some. The data contain over 120,000 clones, 80% to 90% of them seen just once; the ten biggest clones take up roughly a tenth. The CDR3 is 16 residues long. Trimming took off 0 bases at V and 4 bases at J, with 12 bases between the two ends. Germline V gene lookup returns CDR1 SEHNR and CDR2 FQNEAQ (reference sequence). This clone was seen many times. The sequence was obtained from a man aged 60-69 years with active or convalescent COVID-19. Specimen: peripheral blood. V gene TRBV7-9 combines with J gene TRBJ1-4, with D maybe TRBD1 (6 bases). The CDR3 DNA sequence: TGTGCCAGCAGCTTAGCCTCCGGGACACATAATGAAAAACTGTTTTTT. Protein: CASSLASGTHNEKLFF. The full variable domain, in which reference TRBV7-9 and TRBJ1-4 provide the parts outside the CDR3, is DTGVSQNPRHKITKRGQNVTFRCDPISEHNRLYWYRQTLGQGPEFLTYFQNEAQLEKSRLLSDRFSAERPKGSFSTLEIQRTEQGDSAMYLCASSLASGTHNEKLFFGSGTQLSVL.